This T cell receptor (beta chain) is drawn from a study of beta chain features in type 1 diabetes. The authors reverse transcribed all of the isolated RNA, so sequencing captured expressed TCRB transcripts. Here immunoSEQ multiplex PCR was the method, and the copy in TCRdb shows in-frame clones only, minus some. Of about 280,000 clones in the sample, approximately 16% were seen once. The CDR3 consists of 13 residues. Germline V CDR1 and CDR2: SGHVS, FQNEAQ. The germline V and J ends were trimmed by 4 bases and 3 bases, with 9 bases remaining between them. Central memory, naive, regulatory and stem cell-like memory CD4+ cells were sorted by CD45RO/CCR7/CD25/CD127/CD95/CD27. General observations from the study: Researchers report that Type 1 diabetes patients had moderately but significantly shorter TCRB CDR3s across all four CD4+ subsets.

About this clone itself: The antigen remains unidentified.

V gene TRBV7-8 combines with J gene TRBJ1-1; TRBD1 is a possible D gene (5 bases). Sequencing was carried out using naive CD4+ T cells from blood. The clonotype was recovered from a man aged 18 to 35 with type 1 diabetes. In nucleotides, the CDR3 is TGTGCCAGCAGCTGGTCAGGGTACACTGAAGCTTTCTTT. Its protein is CASSWSGYTEAFF.